This TCR beta chain was captured in a study of control samples from healthy donors and cancer patients. This CDR3 has 11 residues. CDR1 and CDR2 (germline): MGHDK, SYGVNS. The V end lost 7 bases, the J end lost 4 bases, and 7 bases lay between the germline ends. Profiling relied on immunoSEQ multiplex PCR, and the TCRdb table lists in-frame clones only, not all of them. The data hold approximately 110,000 clones, with roughly 85% observed a single time. The sequenced sample was blood. The gene calls are TRBV25-1 and TRBJ1-2; D not certain. This TCR was recovered from a woman between 50 and 59 years old in good health. The CDR3 region is CASNYGYGYTF. The CDR3 nucleotides are TGTGCCAGCAATTATGGCTATGGCTACACCTTC.